A single T cell receptor (beta chain) is shown here with its context. Antigen: not known. In each sample, 80,000 to 100,000 TCR templates were assayed. Sequencing used immunoSEQ multiplex PCR; TCRdb keeps in-frame clones, though not all of them. The data hold just over 50,000 clones, with 95% to 98% observed a single time. These data belong to a study of siplizumab effects on memory and regulatory T cells. Notes on the study in general: Most alloreactive clones went unmapped to unstimulated subsets; only a minor fraction mapped. Siplizumab caused a significant drop in alloreactive sequences traceable to unstimulated CD4+ memory cells.

Sequence data were generated for unstimulated naive, memory, effector memory and TEMRA subsets in a few donor pairs. Germline V gives CDR1 LNHDA, CDR2 SQIVND (reference sequence). Trimming took 8 bases from V and 7 from J, leaving 8 bases between them. This CDR3 has 11 amino acids. This TCR was recovered from a human donor in good health. The sequenced sample was naive CD4+ T cells sorted from blood. The chain carries TRBV19 and TRBJ1-4; a possible D gene is TRBD1 (5 bases). CDR3 bases: TGTGCCAGTCGCAGGGCTGAAAAACTGTTTTTT. Encoded protein: CASRRAEKLFF.